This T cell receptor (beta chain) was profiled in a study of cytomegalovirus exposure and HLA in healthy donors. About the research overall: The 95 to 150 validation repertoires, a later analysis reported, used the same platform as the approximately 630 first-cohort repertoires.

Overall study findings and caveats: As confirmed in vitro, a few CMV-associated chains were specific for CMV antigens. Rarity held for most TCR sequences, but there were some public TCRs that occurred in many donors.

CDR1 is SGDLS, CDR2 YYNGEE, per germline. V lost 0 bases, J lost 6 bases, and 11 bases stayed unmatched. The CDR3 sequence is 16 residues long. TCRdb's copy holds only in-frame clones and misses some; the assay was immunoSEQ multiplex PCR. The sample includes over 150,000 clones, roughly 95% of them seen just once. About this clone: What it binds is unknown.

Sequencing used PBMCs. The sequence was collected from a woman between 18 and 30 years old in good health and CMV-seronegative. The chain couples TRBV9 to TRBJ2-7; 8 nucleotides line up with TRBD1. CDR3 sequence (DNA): TGTGCCAGCAGCGTAGCTCCCACCGGACAGGGTCTCGAGCAGTACTTC. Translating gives CASSVAPTGQGLEQYF. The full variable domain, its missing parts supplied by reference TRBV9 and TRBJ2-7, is DSGVTQTPKHLITATGQRVTLRCSPRSGDLSVYWYQQSLDQGLQFLIQYYNGEERAKGNILERFSAQQFPDLHSELNLSSLELGDSALYFCASSVAPTGQGLEQYFGPGTRLTVT.